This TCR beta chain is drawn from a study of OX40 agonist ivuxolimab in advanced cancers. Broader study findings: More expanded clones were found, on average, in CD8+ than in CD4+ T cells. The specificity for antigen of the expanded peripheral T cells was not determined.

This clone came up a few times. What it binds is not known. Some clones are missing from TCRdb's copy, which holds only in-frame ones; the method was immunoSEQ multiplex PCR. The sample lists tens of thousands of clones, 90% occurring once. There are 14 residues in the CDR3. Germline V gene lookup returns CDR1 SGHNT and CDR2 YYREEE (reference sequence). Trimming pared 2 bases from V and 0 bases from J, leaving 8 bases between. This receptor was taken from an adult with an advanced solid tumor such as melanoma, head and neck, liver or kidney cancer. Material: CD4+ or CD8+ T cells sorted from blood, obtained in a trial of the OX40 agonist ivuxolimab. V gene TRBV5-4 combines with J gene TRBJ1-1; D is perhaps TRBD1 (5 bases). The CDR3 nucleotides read TGTGCCAGCAGCTTCAGACAGATGAACACTGAAGCTTTCTTT. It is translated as CASSFRQMNTEAFF.